One T cell receptor (beta chain) is described in this entry. Its specific antigen is unknown. Base qualities were left out, and no much larger clone turns up one base away. CDR3 length: 13 amino acids, cysteine to phenylalanine. The DNA shown is the 39-base CDR3, in frame from base 1. According to the germline V gene, CDR1 reads SGHRS and CDR2 reads YFSETQ. For this chain, trimming is 3 bases at the V end and 8 bases at the J end, and the number of junction bases without a gene match is 5. The immunoSEQ Assay, which relies on bias-controlled multiplex PCR amplification of genomic DNA, was used to profile TCRbeta CDR3 regions. On the study's bioinformatics: The absolute abundance of each unique TCRbeta CDR3 region was quantified after sequences were collapsed and filtered. Differential abundance was assessed using a binomial (Fisher-equivalent) model and a beta-binomial model in which time-dependent variance fitted from healthy donors was added. Clones with fewer than 5 combined templates were excluded, and clones with Benjamini-Hochberg FDR below 0.01 were called differentially abundant. In the beta-binomial model, variance was expressed as a function of the total template count across the two samples, in the form v = (b*log(k)+a)^2. TCRdb obtained this table from immuneACCESS and retained in-frame rearrangements with V and J assigned. These tables miss some clones; where compared with another copy, unresolved V genes account for less than half of the shortfall, and the remainder is unexplained. Clone size and V and J calls were adopted from that table, with D and trimming inferred from the DNA. The sample table records about 80,000 clones; approximately 90% of these occur just once. Roughly 19% of the sample rests with the top ten.

The data were taken from a study of identifying expanded T cells in peripheral blood (dated by TCRdb to the late 2010s). Looking at the study overall: Technical replicates were generated by sequencing separate aliquots of the same genomic DNA pool, and four replicates were compared pairwise. Overall results and qualifications from the work: Both the number of clones called differentially abundant and the false-positive rate were significantly reduced by the beta-binomial model across all healthy-donor time intervals. The authors expected that biological variance in healthy repertoires might rise further over much longer intervals, such as months to years. Between technical replicates the binomial model flagged approximately 1.2 differentially abundant clones, whereas over about two weeks the binomial model flagged about 15 and over roughly 4 weeks 19 to 20. Across all healthy donors, variance in clone template counts between roughly two-week samples was found to increase significantly with total template count.

No immune events such as infections were documented for the healthy donors during the collection period. To calibrate time-dependent variance in a beta-binomial model of T-cell clone differential abundance, blood repertoires from healthy donors were used as a training cohort. The training cohort was composed of roughly 10 healthy donors, 3 female and 7 male. The donors were between about 29 and 65 years old, with an average age of about 45 years. Whole blood, obtained from a commercial supplier, was collected from each healthy donor at three time points spaced roughly 2 weeks apart. Genomic DNA was extracted from unsorted whole blood for immunosequencing.

This TCR derives from a person aged 18-70 years in good health. The V gene is TRBV5-1 and the J gene is TRBJ2-4, with TRBD1 matching 7 junction bases. The material sequenced was blood. The DNA sequence reads TGCGCCAGCAGCTCGGACAGGTGGGACATTCAGTACTTC. Its protein product is CASSSDRWDIQYF.